This T cell receptor beta chain was captured by sequencing in a study of blood T cells in healthy people across ages. Alongside a J-beta primer mix, a sample-barcoded 5' primer served in a second PCR lasting roughly 6 to 11 cycles. TCRdb reprocessed the 5' RACE reads via MiXCR and lists one record per CDR3 protein. Found here are 600,000 to 800,000 distinct CDR3 sequences, 52% of them singletons; the top ten hold approximately 15%. This TCR derives from an elderly woman in good health. The specimen sequenced was blood.

The CDR3 DNA reads TGTGCCAGCAGCGTCGTCAGTCCTCATCAGCCCCAGCATTTT. Translating gives CASSVVSPHQPQHF. The chain uses TRBV7-2 and TRBJ1-5; D gene unclear. Germline V gene lookup returns CDR1 SGHTA and CDR2 FQGNSA. Deletions cut 5 bases from V and 5 bases from J, with 13 bases between. The CDR3 sequence is 14 residues long. The complete variable domain, with remaining parts taken from reference TRBV7-2 and TRBJ1-5, reads GAGVSQSPSNKVTEKGKDVELRCDPISGHTALYWYRQSLGQGLEFLIYFQGNSAPDKSGLPSDRFSAERTGGSVSTLTIQRTQQEDSAVYLCASSVVSPHQPQHFGDGTRLSIL.